The T cell receptor (beta chain) described here comes from a study of blood T cell repertoires in COVID-19. Study-level background: The study drew acute and convalescent COVID-19 samples from the United States, Italy and Spain. PBMCs, B-cell-depleted T cells, or T cells provided the cDNA or gDNA that made up the material.

V dropped 0 bases and J dropped 4 bases, with 6 bases sitting between them. Germline loops: CDR1 LGHNA, CDR2 YNFKEQ. There are 14 residues in the CDR3. This clone is a singleton in its sample. In the original processing: Estimated nucleated cell counts came from reference gene primer amplification. Repertoires were generated with immunoSEQ multiplex PCR, while TCRdb's copy carries only in-frame clones and drops some. V and J calls and clone size come straight from that table; D and trimming were deduced from the DNA. This sample has around 250,000 clones; more than 80% occur once, and the top ten carry about 2.2%.

This chain links TRBV4-2 with TRBJ1-4, with D perhaps matching TRBD1 (6 bases). The receptor comes from a man aged 30 to 39 who had recovered from COVID-19. Specimen: peripheral blood. The CDR3 DNA reads TGTGCCAGCAGCCAAGAAGGGGGTAATGAAAAACTGTTTTTT. Its translation is CASSQEGGNEKLFF.